The sequence of this TCR beta chain was determined in a study of CD8 T cells in Susac syndrome (dated by TCRdb to between 2018 and 2021). Notes on the research overall: Whether CD8+ T cell activation and differentiation in Susac syndrome was antigen driven was tested using repertoire sequencing.

What the authors observed across the whole study: The number of individuals in the TCR sequencing and HLA analysis was acknowledged as relatively small.

Comment on this clonotype: Its antigen is currently not known. Base qualities are not recorded, but no much larger clone differs from it by a single base.

Peripheral blood CD8+ and CD4+ T cells from healthy donors, Susac syndrome patients and multiple sclerosis patients were profiled by high-throughput TCR beta sequencing. The healthy donors served as controls matched for age and sex. Bulk CD8+ and CD4+ T cells were purified by magnetic negative isolation, while CD8+ TEMRA cells were enriched using FACS. Blood was collected in EDTA tubes and processed within 24 hours, with PBMCs isolated through density gradient centrifugation. PBMCs intended for TCR sequencing were cryopreserved in liquid nitrogen and were subsequently thawed in a 37 degrees C water bath. The sorted or isolated CD4+, CD8+ and CD8+ TEMRA cells had a purity of 90% or higher. RNA was extracted using the RNeasy kit, and about 0.45 to 1 microgram was reverse transcribed with random hexamers. TCR beta CDR3 regions were amplified with the immunoSEQ multiplex PCR assay covering 54 Vbeta and 13 Jbeta segments. To correct PCR amplification bias, a synthetic template baseline was used for both primer optimization and computational correction. The authors processed their data as follows. Reads were annotated to V, D and J genes according to IMGT and were analyzed with immunoSEQ Analyzer, with only productive sequences retained. To calculate clonality, Shannon entropy was normalized by log2 of the number of productive unique sequences and then subtracted from one. For each patient and control, public and private clones were evaluated within the 100 most prevalent clones. Clones were defined as Susac-specific when absent from the healthy and MS cohorts, from fewer than 1,300 published viral clones and from other ImmuneACCESS disease sequences. TCRdb reanalyzed the raw reads on its own, using fastp at Q25 for trimming and MiXCR for clone calling, and kept in-frame beta chains. All rows with the same CDR3 protein become a single entry with the most common DNA and genes. The V and J calls were not made by the authors but by TCRdb's processing. The sample includes roughly 130,000 distinct CDR3 sequences, with roughly 95% observed a single time. The ten largest clones add up to around 0.12% of the sample.

This TCR derives from a human donor in good health. The sequenced material came from CD4+ T cells from PBMCs.

The DNA sequence is given as TGCAGCGTTGGCACCTTGGCCACAGATACGCAGTATTTT. Its amino acids are CSVGTLATDTQYF. The rearranged segments are TRBV29-1 and TRBJ2-3; the D gene cannot be named for sure. According to the germline V gene, CDR1 reads SQVTM and CDR2 reads ANQGSEA. Taken from cysteine to phenylalanine, the CDR3 has 13 residues. The retained sequence is limited to the CDR3, 39 bases, with the frame set at the first base. V was cut back by 4 bases and J by 2 bases, leaving a gap of 10 bases between them.